The T cell receptor beta chain described here comes from a study of T cell responses to AZD1222 COVID-19 vaccine. The study's findings and limits: Clonal diversity may have been underestimated, and the donors were mostly white British, with more females than males.

Libraries were prepared by immunoSEQ multiplex PCR; TCRdb keeps only in-frame clonotypes and omits some of them. Altogether roughly 140,000 clones are present, 70% to 90% being singletons, with the ten largest covering over 13%. Germline V gives CDR1 MNHEY, CDR2 SMNVEV (reference sequence). This CDR3 comprises 16 residues. Trimming cost V 6 bases and J 0 bases, with 12 bases left between them. In regard to this clone: Its specificity is unknown.

Sequenced here: peripheral blood, sampled on day 0 of AZD1222 vaccination. The chain recombines TRBV27 with TRBJ2-6, with D possibly matching TRBD2 (5 bases). The sequence came from an adult in good health. CDR3 protein: CASRRGPLSGANVLTF. DNA for the CDR3: TGTGCCAGCAGGAGAGGGCCCCTCTCTGGGGCCAACGTCCTGACTTTC.